These 11 T cell receptor beta chains originate from one sample sequenced in a study of blood T cell repertoires in COVID-19. Only in-frame clones appear in the TCRdb table, and some are missing; sequencing was by immunoSEQ multiplex PCR. This sample has a few hundred thousand clones, with around 89% found just once. The sample consisted of peripheral blood. These receptors came from a man aged 25 to 40 with acute or convalescent COVID-19.

V is TRBV5-1 and J is TRBJ2-2; D possibly corresponds to TRBD2 (6 bases). There are 15 residues in the CDR3. Trimming cost V 0 bases and J 5 bases, with 11 bases left between them. Germline V gene data show CDR1 as SGHRS and CDR2 as YFSETQ. The CDR3 loop reads CASSLAGDLTGELFF. DNA of the CDR3: TGCGCCAGCAGCTTGGCCGGGGACTTGACCGGGGAGCTGTTTTTT.

The rearrangement joins TRBV28 to TRBJ2-1, with TRBD2 matching over 9 bases. The CDR3 loop spans 17 amino acids. From germline, CDR1 is MDHEN and CDR2 SYDVKM. After removal of 2 bases from V and 9 bases from J, the junction contained 14 bases not matched to a gene. CDR3: CASSLILESSGKFEQFF. CDR3 in DNA: TGTGCCAGCAGTTTAATATTGGAGTCTAGCGGGAAATTTGAGCAGTTCTTC.

This rearrangement joins TRBV6-5 to TRBJ2-1; weak D call: TRBD1 (6 bases). CDR1 is MNHEY, CDR2 SVGAGI, per germline. V shed 2 bases and J shed 4 bases, with 12 bases lying between them. The CDR3 has 15 amino acids. The CDR3 DNA is TGTGCCAGCAGTTACCAGCCAGGGGCGTACAATGAGCAGTTCTTC. It specifies CASSYQPGAYNEQFF.

V and J are TRBV2 and TRBJ1-2; 9 nucleotides agree with TRBD1. From germline, CDR1 is SNHLY and CDR2 FYNNEI. The CDR3 spans 12 residues. V was clipped by 6 bases and J by 6 bases; unmatched bases: 2. The DNA for the CDR3 is TGTGCCAGCAGCCGGACAGGGGATGGCTACACCTTC. This codes for CASSRTGDGYTF.

This sequence joins TRBV4-1 and TRBJ1-2; tentatively, D is TRBD1 (5 bases). Per germline, CDR1 MGHRA and CDR2 YSYEKL. The CDR3 has 15 amino acids. The V end lost 8 bases, the J end lost 0 bases, and 16 bases lay between the germline ends. The CDR3 protein is CASFGGLWSNYGYTF. The CDR3 nucleotides read TGCGCCAGCTTCGGGGGATTGTGGTCTAACTATGGCTACACCTTC.

V gene TRBV5-1 combines with J gene TRBJ2-5; 7 nucleotides agree with TRBD1. In germline, CDR1 is SGHRS, CDR2 YFSETQ. Germline trimming cut 0 bases from V and 5 bases from J; bases unmatched to any gene: 16. The length of the CDR3 is 18 residues. This CDR3 reads CASSLESLGRQGGETQYF. The DNA for the CDR3 is TGCGCCAGCAGCTTGGAATCCCTGGGTCGACAGGGCGGTGAGACCCAGTACTTC. Full variable domain (missing parts from reference TRBV5-1 and TRBJ2-5): KAGVTQTPRYLIKTRGQQVTLSCSPISGHRSVSWYQQTPGQGLQFLFEYFSETQRNKGNFPGRFSGRQFSNSRSEMNVSTLELGDSALYLCASSLESLGRQGGETQYFGPGTRLLVL.

The chain couples TRBV6-6 to TRBJ1-2; D unresolved. Germline assignment: CDR1 MNHNY and CDR2 SVGAGI (reference sequence). There are 11 residues in the CDR3. V lost 2 bases to trimming and J lost 7 bases, with 5 bases between them. The CDR3 DNA reads TGTGCCAGCAGTTACACTTCTGGCTACACCTTC. It specifies CASSYTSGYTF.

The genes are TRBV6-5 and TRBJ2-5, with TRBD2 matching 9 bases. The germline V gene has CDR1 MNHEY and CDR2 SVGAGI. CDR3 length: 13 amino acids. Trimming cost V 6 bases and J 2 bases; bases outside gene matches: 1. The CDR3 is CASRLAGQETQYF. CDR3 nucleotide sequence: TGTGCCAGCAGGCTAGCGGGGCAAGAGACCCAGTACTTC.

J is TRBJ2-5 and V is TRBV4-1, with 8 bases fitting TRBD2. The CDR3 runs 15 residues. With 1 base clipped from V and 5 bases from J, the junction kept 6 bases outside the gene matches. The V gene's germline CDR1 is MGHRA and CDR2 YSYEKL. The CDR3 DNA reads as TGCGCCAGCAGCCAAGCGGGGGGGCAGGTTGAGACCCAGTACTTC. Encoded protein: CASSQAGGQVETQYF.

The chain recombines TRBV12-5 with TRBJ2-5; D gene ambiguous. The V gene lost 6 bases and the J gene lost 5 bases, with 10 bases spanning the gap. This CDR3 has 12 residues. Germline V gene sequence: CDR1 LGHNT, CDR2 FRNRAP. The CDR3 spells CASGSPRETQYF. The CDR3 region has the DNA TGTGCTAGTGGCTCCCCTAGGGAGACCCAGTACTTC.

The chain's CDR3 is CASSRIPGQGTGYTF. The CDR3 DNA sequence: TGTGCCAGCAGCAGAATACCGGGACAGGGAACCGGCTACACCTTC. The chain uses TRBV5-5 and TRBJ1-2; 9 positions agree with TRBD1. Germline-derived CDR1 and CDR2 are SGHKS and YYEKEE (reference sequence). The junction had 12 bases not matched to a gene; V was cut back by 4 bases and J by 8 bases. The CDR3 has 15 amino acids.